This T cell receptor (beta chain) came from a study of CD8 T cell repertoires and HIV-1 epitope variants. In the study overall: Each of Twenty-five Gag and Nef epitope peptides stimulated a separate culture. Control wells had CMV/EBV/flu peptides, negative Ebola AY9, or no peptide. Tested: three Gag epitope families, Nef HW9 and YT9. General study findings and limits: Some 10 antigen-specific TCR beta clonotypes were found; six seemed cross-reactive to variants.

This CDR3 region has 16 residues. Germline V gene data show CDR1 as MDHEN and CDR2 as SYDVKM. V lost 7 bases, J lost 5 bases, and 23 bases lay in between. This clone was recorded only once. What it recognizes is unknown. Sequencing used immunoSEQ multiplex PCR; TCRdb keeps in-frame clones, though not all of them. This sample yields 5,000 to 6,500 clones, of which 65% are seen a single time; roughly 44% belongs to the top ten. Material: cultured CD8+ T cells derived from PBMCs. V gene TRBV28 combines with J gene TRBJ1-1; tentative D call: TRBD1 (5 bases). The TCR originated in a male donor with HIV. This CDR3 reads CASTPRPQGEGTEAFF. CDR3 in DNA: TGTGCCAGCACTCCCCGTCCCCAGGGCGAGGGAACTGAAGCTTTCTTT.